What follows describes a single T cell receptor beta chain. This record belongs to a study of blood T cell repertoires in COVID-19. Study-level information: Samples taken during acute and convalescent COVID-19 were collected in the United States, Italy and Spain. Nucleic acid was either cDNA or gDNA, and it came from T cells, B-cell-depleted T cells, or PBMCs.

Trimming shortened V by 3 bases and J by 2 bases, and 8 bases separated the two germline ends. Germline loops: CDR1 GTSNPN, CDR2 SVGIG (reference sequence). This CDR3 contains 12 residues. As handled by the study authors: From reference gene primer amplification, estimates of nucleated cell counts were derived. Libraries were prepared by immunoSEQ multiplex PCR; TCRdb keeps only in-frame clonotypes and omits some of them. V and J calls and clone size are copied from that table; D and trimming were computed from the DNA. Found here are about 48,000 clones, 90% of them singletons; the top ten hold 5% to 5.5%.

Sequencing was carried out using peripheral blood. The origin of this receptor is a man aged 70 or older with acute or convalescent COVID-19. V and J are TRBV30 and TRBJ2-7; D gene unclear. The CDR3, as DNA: TGTGCCTGGAGCGCCCGAGCCTACGAGCAGTACTTC. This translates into CAWSARAYEQYF.